These T cell receptor beta chains were read from a single sample in a study of shared clonotypes between healthy human individuals. Repertoires were generated with immunoSEQ multiplex PCR, while TCRdb's copy carries only in-frame clones and drops some. The sample holds about 2.3 million clones, less than 95% seen once. Material for sequencing was naive CD4+ T cells from PBMCs. These receptors originate from a young man in good health. Some clones in this sample may be carry-over from other donors' samples. Each CDR3 is given with its conserved first and last residue. A D gene is named only where the DNA matches it firmly. Size is omitted from some rows. Given values are once, few, many or a class for expanded clones.

j_call: TRBJ2-7; d_call: .; clone_size: .; v_call: TRBV11-2; cdr3_aa: CASSLDLRAYEQYF; cdr3_nt: TGTGCCAGCAGCTTAGATCTTCGGGCCTACGAGCAGTACTTC
j_call: TRBJ1-1; d_call: TRBD1; clone_size: .; v_call: TRBV9; cdr3_aa: CASSANTGGGLNTEAFF; cdr3_nt: TGTGCCAGCAGCGCTAATACAGGGGGCGGTTTGAACACTGAAGCTTTCTTT
j_call: TRBJ2-1; d_call: TRBD2; clone_size: .; v_call: TRBV9; cdr3_aa: CASSVGAGVYNEQFF; cdr3_nt: TGTGCCAGCAGCGTAGGAGCGGGAGTCTACAATGAGCAGTTCTTC
j_call: TRBJ1-1; d_call: .; clone_size: .; v_call: TRBV18; cdr3_aa: CASSPREAVGIGTEAFF; cdr3_nt: TGTGCCAGCTCACCACGCGAGGCAGTGGGGATAGGGACTGAAGCTTTCTTT
j_call: TRBJ1-2; d_call: .; clone_size: .; v_call: TRBV5-1; cdr3_aa: CASSLGITNYGYTF; cdr3_nt: TGCGCCAGCAGCTTGGGGATAACTAACTATGGCTACACCTTC
j_call: TRBJ2-3; d_call: TRBD1; clone_size: .; v_call: TRBV6-1; cdr3_aa: CASSDVGQANTDTQYF; cdr3_nt: TGTGCCAGCAGTGACGTAGGACAGGCCAACACAGATACGCAGTATTTT
j_call: TRBJ1-3; d_call: .; clone_size: .; v_call: TRBV10-2; cdr3_aa: CASSVRDSGNTIYF; cdr3_nt: TGCGCCAGCAGTGTAAGGGATTCTGGAAACACCATATATTTT
j_call: TRBJ2-1; d_call: .; clone_size: .; v_call: TRBV7-2; cdr3_aa: CASSLLATYNEQFF; cdr3_nt: TGTGCCAGCAGCTTACTAGCGACCTACAATGAGCAGTTCTTC
j_call: TRBJ2-1; d_call: TRBD2; clone_size: .; v_call: TRBV9; cdr3_aa: CASSADGTSWPFF; cdr3_nt: TGTGCCAGCAGCGCAGACGGGACTAGCTGGCCGTTCTTC
j_call: TRBJ2-7; d_call: .; clone_size: .; v_call: TRBV5-1; cdr3_aa: CASSLPYKTDSYEQYF; cdr3_nt: TGCGCCAGCAGCTTGCCCTATAAGACGGACTCCTACGAGCAGTACTTC
j_call: TRBJ2-1; d_call: TRBD2; clone_size: .; v_call: TRBV7-7; cdr3_aa: CASSLGLAVSYNEQFF; cdr3_nt: TGTGCCAGCAGCTTAGGCCTAGCGGTCTCCTACAATGAGCAGTTCTTC
j_call: TRBJ2-3; d_call: .; clone_size: .; v_call: TRBV28; cdr3_aa: CASSLNGDTDVQTSTDTQYF; cdr3_nt: TGTGCCAGCAGTTTAAATGGGGATACCGACGTCCAGACTAGCACAGATACGCAGTATTTT
j_call: TRBJ2-7; d_call: .; clone_size: .; v_call: TRBV27; cdr3_aa: CASSFLRPYEQYF; cdr3_nt: TGTGCCAGCAGTTTTCTCAGACCCTACGAGCAGTACTTC
j_call: TRBJ1-1; d_call: TRBD1; clone_size: few; v_call: TRBV30; cdr3_aa: CAWITGAEAFF; cdr3_nt: TGTGCCTGGATCACAGGGGCTGAAGCTTTCTTT
j_call: TRBJ1-5; d_call: .; clone_size: .; v_call: TRBV28; cdr3_aa: CASSPAGQPQHF; cdr3_nt: TGTGCCAGCAGCCCGGCAGGTCAGCCCCAGCATTTT
j_call: TRBJ2-3; d_call: .; clone_size: .; v_call: TRBV7-9; cdr3_aa: CASSSDRGTTDTQYF; cdr3_nt: TGTGCCAGCAGCTCCGACCGGGGGACGACAGATACGCAGTATTTT
j_call: TRBJ2-1; d_call: TRBD2; clone_size: .; v_call: TRBV7-3; cdr3_aa: CASSPRGTSGNNEQFF; cdr3_nt: TGTGCCAGCAGCCCCCGCGGAACTAGCGGGAACAATGAGCAGTTCTTC
j_call: TRBJ2-2; d_call: TRBD1; clone_size: .; v_call: TRBV5-4; cdr3_aa: CASSGDRGLGTGELFF; cdr3_nt: TGTGCCAGCAGCGGAGACAGGGGGCTGGGCACCGGGGAGCTGTTTTTT
j_call: TRBJ2-4; d_call: TRBD2; clone_size: .; v_call: TRBV28; cdr3_aa: CASRRQGTSGKENIQYF; cdr3_nt: TGTGCCAGCAGAAGACAGGGGACTAGCGGGAAGGAAAACATTCAGTACTTC
j_call: TRBJ2-2; d_call: .; clone_size: .; v_call: TRBV7-2; cdr3_aa: CASHQGPSTGELFF; cdr3_nt: TGTGCCAGCCACCAGGGGCCGAGCACCGGGGAGCTGTTTTTT
j_call: TRBJ2-2; d_call: TRBD2; clone_size: .; v_call: TRBV2; cdr3_aa: CASSGAGGNTGELFF; cdr3_nt: TGTGCCAGCAGTGGGGCGGGGGGTAACACCGGGGAGCTGTTTTTT
j_call: TRBJ2-7; d_call: .; clone_size: .; v_call: TRBV11-2; cdr3_aa: CASSLGVRGHEQYF; cdr3_nt: TGTGCCAGCAGCTTAGGTGTCAGGGGCCACGAGCAGTACTTC
j_call: TRBJ2-4; d_call: .; clone_size: .; v_call: TRBV6-7; cdr3_aa: CASSRGPWEPKNIQYF; cdr3_nt: TGTGCCAGCAGTAGGGGACCGTGGGAGCCAAAAAACATTCAGTACTTC
j_call: TRBJ1-1; d_call: .; clone_size: .; v_call: TRBV7-3; cdr3_aa: CASSPDGSLEAFF; cdr3_nt: TGTGCCAGCAGCCCCGATGGCAGCCTTGAAGCTTTCTTT
j_call: TRBJ2-7; d_call: .; clone_size: .; v_call: TRBV11-1; cdr3_aa: CASSLAGATYEQYF; cdr3_nt: TGTGCCAGCAGCTTAGCGGGGGCTACCTACGAGCAGTACTTC
j_call: TRBJ2-7; d_call: TRBD2; clone_size: .; v_call: TRBV7-3; cdr3_aa: CASSLGASGGYEQYF; cdr3_nt: TGTGCCAGCAGCTTAGGGGCTAGCGGGGGGTACGAGCAGTACTTC
j_call: TRBJ2-2; d_call: .; clone_size: .; v_call: TRBV5-1; cdr3_aa: CASSSGANTGELFF; cdr3_nt: TGCGCCAGCAGTTCCGGCGCGAACACCGGGGAGCTGTTTTTT
j_call: TRBJ2-3; d_call: TRBD2; clone_size: .; v_call: TRBV19; cdr3_aa: CASSRPLTSGALSTDTQYF; cdr3_nt: TGTGCCAGTAGTAGGCCCCTTACTAGCGGGGCCTTGAGCACAGATACGCAGTATTTT
j_call: TRBJ1-4; d_call: .; clone_size: .; v_call: TRBV27; cdr3_aa: CASSALPRRGNEKLFF; cdr3_nt: TGTGCCAGCAGCGCCCTCCCCAGGCGAGGGAATGAAAAACTGTTTTTT
j_call: TRBJ2-2; d_call: .; clone_size: .; v_call: TRBV5-1; cdr3_aa: CASSLFMVSAGELFF; cdr3_nt: TGCGCCAGCAGCTTGTTCATGGTCTCCGCCGGGGAGCTGTTTTTT
j_call: TRBJ2-1; d_call: .; clone_size: once; v_call: TRBV4-2; cdr3_aa: CASSQETGGYSYNEQFF; cdr3_nt: TGTGCCAGCAGCCAGGAGACCGGGGGATACTCCTACAATGAGCAGTTCTTC
j_call: TRBJ1-2; d_call: TRBD1; clone_size: .; v_call: TRBV15; cdr3_aa: CATSRGTDRAIYGYTF; cdr3_nt: TGTGCCACCAGCAGAGGAACTGACAGGGCAATCTATGGCTACACCTTC
j_call: TRBJ2-7; d_call: .; clone_size: .; v_call: TRBV7-9; cdr3_aa: CASSLGDSLDEQYF; cdr3_nt: TGTGCCAGCAGCTTAGGCGATAGCTTGGACGAGCAGTACTTC
j_call: TRBJ2-7; d_call: .; clone_size: .; v_call: TRBV27; cdr3_aa: CASSLYSSGSYEQYF; cdr3_nt: TGTGCCAGCAGTTTATATTCGAGTGGCTCCTACGAGCAGTACTTC
j_call: TRBJ2-3; d_call: .; clone_size: .; v_call: TRBV5-1; cdr3_aa: CASSPAGRSTDTQYF; cdr3_nt: TGCGCCAGCAGTCCCGCTGGGCGGAGCACAGATACGCAGTATTTT
j_call: TRBJ2-7; d_call: .; clone_size: .; v_call: TRBV5-1; cdr3_aa: CASSLGERMAGTSGEQYF; cdr3_nt: TGCGCCAGCAGCTTGGGTGAGCGGATGGCGGGGACCTCAGGGGAGCAGTACTTC
j_call: TRBJ1-2; d_call: .; clone_size: .; v_call: TRBV28; cdr3_aa: CASSLGQLYGYTF; cdr3_nt: TGTGCCAGCAGTTTAGGCCAGCTCTATGGCTACACCTTC
j_call: TRBJ1-3; d_call: TRBD1; clone_size: .; v_call: TRBV28; cdr3_aa: CASSPSGQGESGNTIYF; cdr3_nt: TGTGCCAGCAGTCCCTCGGGACAGGGGGAATCTGGAAACACCATATATTTT
j_call: TRBJ2-7; d_call: TRBD1; clone_size: .; v_call: TRBV2; cdr3_aa: CASIPGQGAYEQYF; cdr3_nt: TGTGCCAGCATACCGGGACAGGGGGCGTACGAGCAGTACTTC
j_call: TRBJ1-4; d_call: .; clone_size: .; v_call: TRBV29-1; cdr3_aa: CSVGGRLTNEKLFF; cdr3_nt: TGCAGCGTTGGGGGCCGCTTAACTAATGAAAAACTGTTTTTT
j_call: TRBJ1-1; d_call: .; clone_size: .; v_call: TRBV6-1; cdr3_aa: CASSENGLNTEAFF; cdr3_nt: TGTGCCAGCAGTGAAAATGGCCTGAACACTGAAGCTTTCTTT
j_call: TRBJ2-3; d_call: .; clone_size: .; v_call: TRBV27; cdr3_aa: CASSFIPNTQYF; cdr3_nt: TGTGCCAGCAGTTTTATTCCAAATACGCAGTATTTT
j_call: TRBJ2-1; d_call: TRBD1; clone_size: .; v_call: TRBV7-9; cdr3_aa: CASSWLDREEQFF; cdr3_nt: TGTGCCAGCAGCTGGTTAGACAGGGAAGAGCAGTTCTTC
j_call: TRBJ2-7; d_call: .; clone_size: .; v_call: TRBV5-1; cdr3_aa: CASSPGGQSSYEQYF; cdr3_nt: TGCGCCAGCAGCCCGGGGGGACAGAGCTCCTACGAGCAGTACTTC
j_call: TRBJ2-7; d_call: .; clone_size: .; v_call: TRBV19; cdr3_aa: CASDSGMGGPTYEQYF; cdr3_nt: TGTGCCAGTGATTCGGGCATGGGGGGACCCACCTACGAGCAGTACTTC
j_call: TRBJ2-3; d_call: TRBD2; clone_size: .; v_call: TRBV7-2; cdr3_aa: CASSRLAGVSDTQYF; cdr3_nt: TGTGCCAGCAGTAGGCTAGCGGGAGTTTCGGATACGCAGTATTTT
j_call: TRBJ1-4; d_call: .; clone_size: .; v_call: TRBV4-3; cdr3_aa: CASTSGGATNEKLFF; cdr3_nt: TGCGCCAGCACCTCTGGGGGAGCAACTAATGAAAAACTGTTTTTT
j_call: TRBJ2-3; d_call: TRBD2; clone_size: .; v_call: TRBV7-2; cdr3_aa: CASSLSGFTDTQYF; cdr3_nt: TGTGCCAGCAGCCTTAGCGGGTTCACAGATACGCAGTATTTT
j_call: TRBJ1-1; d_call: .; clone_size: .; v_call: TRBV21-1; cdr3_aa: CASTFLGQTNTEAFF; cdr3_nt: TGTGCCAGCACCTTTCTCGGACAGACTAACACTGAAGCTTTCTTT
j_call: TRBJ2-7; d_call: .; clone_size: .; v_call: TRBV11-2; cdr3_aa: CASSPGTGSSYEQYF; cdr3_nt: TGTGCCAGCAGCCCCGGGACCGGGAGCTCCTACGAGCAGTACTTC
j_call: TRBJ1-4; d_call: .; clone_size: .; v_call: TRBV9; cdr3_aa: CASSVGYGGYGANEKLFF; cdr3_nt: TGTGCCAGCAGCGTAGGATATGGGGGTTATGGGGCTAATGAAAAACTGTTTTTT
j_call: TRBJ2-6; d_call: TRBD2; clone_size: .; v_call: TRBV2; cdr3_aa: CASSERPQTSAGANVLTF; cdr3_nt: TGTGCCAGCAGTGAACGCCCCCAAACTAGCGCTGGGGCCAACGTCCTGACTTTC
j_call: TRBJ2-5; d_call: .; clone_size: .; v_call: TRBV19; cdr3_aa: CASSIGSFQETQYF; cdr3_nt: TGTGCCAGTAGTATTGGCAGTTTCCAAGAGACCCAGTACTTC
j_call: TRBJ1-4; d_call: TRBD1; clone_size: once; v_call: TRBV2; cdr3_aa: CASSPPGQGESGEKLFF; cdr3_nt: TGTGCCAGCAGTCCCCCGGGACAGGGGGAGTCGGGTGAAAAACTGTTTTTT
j_call: TRBJ1-2; d_call: .; clone_size: .; v_call: TRBV4-2; cdr3_aa: CASSGRRGGYTF; cdr3_nt: TGTGCCAGCAGCGGCCGACGGGGTGGCTACACCTTC
j_call: TRBJ1-4; d_call: .; clone_size: once; v_call: TRBV7-6; cdr3_aa: CASSRNTRRATNEKLFF; cdr3_nt: TGTGCCAGCAGCCGGAATACCCGGAGAGCAACTAATGAAAAACTGTTTTTT
j_call: TRBJ2-7; d_call: TRBD1; clone_size: .; v_call: TRBV19; cdr3_aa: CASSRRDRDEQYF; cdr3_nt: TGTGCCAGTAGTAGGCGGGACAGGGATGAGCAGTACTTC
j_call: TRBJ2-3; d_call: TRBD2; clone_size: .; v_call: TRBV7-9; cdr3_aa: CASSYSGPSLTDTQYF; cdr3_nt: TGTGCCAGCAGCTATAGCGGGCCATCCCTCACAGATACGCAGTATTTT